This passage covers 18 T cell receptor beta chains from one sample sequenced in a study of shared clonotypes between healthy human individuals. Some clones are missing from TCRdb's copy, which holds only in-frame ones; the method was immunoSEQ multiplex PCR. The sample carries approximately 480,000 clones, 75% to 80% recorded once. The sequenced sample was PBMCs. The receptors were sampled from a woman in her 40s in good health. Some clones in this sample may be carry-over from other donors' samples.

This chain uses TRBV6-6 with TRBJ2-7; unclear D gene. This CDR3 is 12 amino acids long. With 6 bases removed from V and 4 bases from J, the gap between germline ends came to 10 bases. Germline values: CDR1 MNHNY, CDR2 SVGAGI (reference sequence). CDR3 in DNA: TGTGCCAGCAGGGGTTGGGTGTACGAGCAGTACTTC. Protein product: CASRGWVYEQYF.

This chain uses TRBV11-3 with TRBJ2-1; 11 nucleotides agree with TRBD2. This CDR3 comprises 16 residues. Germline CDR1 reads SGHNT; CDR2 reads YENEEA. V lost 5 bases, J lost 3 bases, and 6 bases stayed unmatched. The CDR3 here is CASSLYGTSGYNEQFF. The CDR3 nucleotides read TGTGCCAGCAGCCTATACGGGACTAGCGGCTACAATGAGCAGTTCTTC.

This clone was found a few times. The gene calls are TRBV5-1 and TRBJ2-5; D gene unclear. Germline lookup yields CDR1 SGHRS and CDR2 YFSETQ. Trimming took off 4 bases at V and 2 bases at J, with 12 bases between the two ends. The CDR3 is 14 residues long. The CDR3 bases are TGCGCCAGCAGCCGCCATTACCCTCAAGAGACCCAGTACTTC. This sequence encodes CASSRHYPQETQYF.

V is TRBV27 and J is TRBJ2-2; 7 nucleotides align to TRBD2. Trimming took 7 bases from V and 1 from J; bases not matched to a gene: 9. The CDR3 has 16 residues. Germline CDR1 reads MNHEY; CDR2 reads SMNVEV (reference sequence). This CDR3 is CASIGWRERNTGELFF. The CDR3, as DNA: TGTGCCAGCATAGGGTGGCGGGAGAGGAACACCGGGGAGCTGTTTTTT.

The chain is built from TRBV11-2 and TRBJ1-5; D gene unclear. Germline assignment: CDR1 SGHAT and CDR2 FQNNGV. This CDR3 spans 13 amino acids. Trimming left V 5 bases short and J 5 bases short, with 10 bases between. The CDR3 sequence: CASSPEVDQPQHF. The CDR3 DNA reads as TGTGCCAGCAGCCCTGAGGTAGATCAGCCCCAGCATTTT.

The chain joins TRBV5-4 to TRBJ2-1; D unresolved. V lost 2 bases and J lost 9, with 18 bases in between. The CDR3 totals 15 residues. Germline V gene data show CDR1 as SGHNT and CDR2 as YYREEE (reference sequence). DNA of the CDR3: TGTGCCAGCAGCTTCCCCCCGCCTAAGTGGGGTGAGCAGTTCTTC. This sequence encodes CASSFPPPKWGEQFF.

Remarks on this clone: With a much larger clone just one base away, this may be a read error. The chain links TRBV6-6 to TRBJ1-2, with TRBD1 matching over 7 bases. Germline CDR1 MNHNY, CDR2 SVGAGI (reference sequence). The CDR3 loop spans 15 amino acids. V was pared by 4 bases and J by 7 bases, with 12 bases of the junction left unmatched. CDR3 residues: CASSSPGTVLFGYTF. The CDR3 DNA reads as TGTGCCAGCAGTTCCCCCGGGACAGTGTTGTTTGGCTACACCTTC.

On this clone: Other DNA sequences within the sample encode an identical CDR3. The J gene is TRBJ2-5, the V gene TRBV29-1; 7 bases map to TRBD1. After removal of 6 bases from V and 5 bases from J, the junction contained 9 bases not matched to a gene. Germline CDR1 reads SQVTM; CDR2 reads ANQGSEA. CDR3 length equals 13 residues. CDR3 bases: TGCAGCGTCGCGACAGGGTCGCGGGAGACCCAGTACTTC. Translated: CSVATGSRETQYF. Variable domain in full (rest from reference TRBV29-1 and TRBJ2-5): SAVISQKPSRDICQRGTSLTIQCQVDSQVTMMFWYRQQPGQSLTLIATANQGSEATYESGFVIDKFPISRPNLTFSTLTVSNMSPEDSSIYLCSVATGSRETQYFGPGTRLLVL.

The genes are TRBV28 and TRBJ1-2; a weak D match, TRBD1 (5 bases). Looked up from germline, CDR1 is MDHEN and CDR2 is SYDVKM. The CDR3 covers 14 residues. V lost 6 bases, J lost 7 bases, and 18 bases lay in between. This CDR3 reads CASRSAGRSSGYTF. In DNA, the CDR3 is TGTGCCAGCAGGTCGGCAGGGAGGTCCAGTGGCTACACCTTC.

V usage is TRBV6-6 and J usage is TRBJ2-7; TRBD1 matches 8 bases. Germline V gene sequence: CDR1 MNHNY, CDR2 SVGAGI (reference sequence). The CDR3 covers 15 residues. V was pared by 4 bases and J by 0 bases, with 5 bases of the junction left unmatched. CDR3 coding DNA: TGTGCCAGCAGTTGGGACAGGACCGGCTCCTACGAGCAGTACTTC. It codes for CASSWDRTGSYEQYF.

The V and J genes are TRBV4-1 and TRBJ2-5; possible D gene TRBD1, 6 bases. With 4 bases removed from V and 1 base from J, the gap between germline ends came to 10 bases. Germline CDR1 and CDR2: MGHRA and YSYEKL. This CDR3 region has 14 residues. In DNA form, the CDR3 reads TGCGCCAGCAGCCGACAGGAGACCCAAGAGACCCAGTACTTC. Its translation: CASSRQETQETQYF.

The chain employs TRBV7-6 and TRBJ1-4; TRBD1 matches 7 bases. The V segment lost 5 bases and the J segment 7 bases; nucleotides outside the gene matches: 7. CDR3 size: 14 residues. Germline V gene data show CDR1 as SGHVS and CDR2 as FNYEAQ. CDR3 nucleotide sequence: TGTGCCAGCAGCCTACAGGGGTCGGGTGAAAAACTGTTTTTT. Translated, it gives CASSLQGSGEKLFF.

This clone has only one observation. Being one base from a much bigger clone, this may be a read error. The chain is built from TRBV6-5 and TRBJ2-2; possibly TRBD2 for D (6 bases). The V and J ends lost 5 bases and 2 bases respectively, with 9 bases between them. CDR3 length: 14 amino acids. Germline V CDR1 and CDR2: MNHEY, SVGAGI. CDR3 DNA sequence: TGTGCCAGCAGTGACGGGACTAACACCGGGGAGCTGTTTTTT. As protein: CASSDGTNTGELFF.

The chain uses TRBV28 and TRBJ1-1, with TRBD1 matching 9 bases. The CDR3 runs to 14 residues. Germline V gene lookup returns CDR1 MDHEN and CDR2 SYDVKM. Unmatched junction bases numbered 6, after V lost 5 bases and J lost 5 bases. The CDR3 is CASSTWTGVTEAFF. CDR3 in DNA: TGTGCCAGCAGTACCTGGACAGGGGTTACTGAAGCTTTCTTT.

The CDR3 region is CASSFGTHGNTIYF. The CDR3 DNA follows: TGTGCCAGCAGCTTCGGCACCCATGGAAACACCATATATTTT. The chain carries TRBV7-9 and TRBJ1-3; D is unresolved. The CDR3 contains 14 residues. Trimming took 3 bases from V and 3 from J, leaving 9 bases between them. Germline-derived CDR1 and CDR2 are SEHNR and FQNEAQ (reference sequence).

This chain links TRBV5-1 with TRBJ2-5; D perhaps matches TRBD2 (7 bases). The J call may be in error: the DNA end matches TRBJ2-7 better. Per the germline V gene, CDR1 is SGHRS and CDR2 is YFSETQ. The CDR3 loop spans 14 amino acids. CDR3 loop: CASSLRPGEGEQYF. In DNA form, the CDR3 reads TGCGCCAGCAGCTTGAGGCCAGGGGAGGGCGAGCAGTACTTC.

The J gene is TRBJ2-1, the V gene TRBV4-2; 8 nucleotides align to TRBD2. The germline V gene has CDR1 LGHNA and CDR2 YNFKEQ. The V gene end was trimmed by 0 bases and the J gene end by 0 bases; junction bases not matched to a gene: 7. The CDR3 has 18 amino acids. The CDR3 DNA sequence: TGTGCCAGCAGCCAAGATGAGGTAGCGGGATTCTCCTACAATGAGCAGTTCTTC. Translated: CASSQDEVAGFSYNEQFF.

The genes are TRBV27 and TRBJ2-5, with a weak D call TRBD2 (5 bases). V gave up 3 bases and J gave up 5 bases, with 13 bases separating them. Germline V gene sequence: CDR1 MNHEY, CDR2 SMNVEV (reference sequence). The CDR3 loop spans 14 amino acids. CDR3 region: CASSFSMGAETQYF. DNA for the CDR3: TGTGCCAGCAGTTTTTCGATGGGAGCGGAGACCCAGTACTTC.